The 15 T cell receptor beta chains reported below all come from one sample, sequenced in a study of Graves' ophthalmopathy and Graves' hyperthyroidism. Investigators amplified TCR beta CDR3 regions from RNA transcripts. RT-PCR was first run with HTBI primers, then multiplex PCR in a second round. One entry per CDR3 protein results from TCRdb running MiXCR on the multiplex PCR reads. The sample records about 740,000 distinct CDR3 sequences, 40% being singletons. Material for sequencing was peripheral blood. These receptor sequences come from an adult man with Graves' ophthalmopathy.

V usage is TRBV25-1 and J usage is TRBJ2-2; maybe TRBD1 (6 bases). The CDR3 runs to 14 residues. Germline V CDR1 and CDR2: MGHDK, SYGVNS. V was cut by 6 bases and J by 4 bases, with 12 bases left in between. In DNA, the CDR3 is TGTGCCAGCAGCTTGGGGGCGGGCACCGGGGAGCTGTTTTTT. Protein sequence: CASSLGAGTGELFF.

This clonotype appeared many times. The chain links TRBV24-1 to TRBJ2-5; D is possibly TRBD2 (6 bases). This CDR3 is built from 14 residues. CDR1 and CDR2 (germline): KGHDR, SFDVKD. V lost 3 bases and J lost 5, with 12 bases in between. The CDR3, as DNA: TGTGCCACCAGTGATCCGACTAGTACGGAGACCCAGTACTTC. Its protein product is CATSDPTSTETQYF.

This clonotype was observed at least ten times. One end of the junction fails to match germline, which may point to a read error. The chain links TRBV10-3 to TRBJ1-2; D is unresolved. CDR1 is ENHRY, CDR2 SYGVKD, per germline. CDR3 length equals 13 residues. CDR3 nucleotide sequence: TGTGCCAGCAGTCGACGAGTCGATTATGGCTACACCTTC. Translated: CASSRRVDYGYTF.

This rearrangement joins TRBV29-1 to TRBJ2-5, with no clear D. From germline, CDR1 is SQVTM and CDR2 ANQGSEA. V lost 8 bases and J lost 0, with 13 bases in between. CDR3 length: 13 amino acids. CDR3 DNA sequence: TGCAGCTTGGCCGCACTGTACCAAGAGACCCAGTACTTC. It codes for CSLAALYQETQYF.

This clonotype showed up many times. The chain employs TRBV7-8 and TRBJ1-4; D is unresolved. Germline V lookup: CDR1 SGHVS, CDR2 FQNEAQ. The V gene lost 1 base and the J gene lost 0 bases, with 6 bases spanning the gap. CDR3 length: 15 residues. In DNA form, the CDR3 reads TGTGCCAGCAGCTTAGGGCAGACAACTAATGAAAAACTGTTTTTT. Translating gives CASSLGQTTNEKLFF.

This clonotype has a count of ten or more. This chain connects TRBV7-2 to TRBJ1-1; no definite D call. This CDR3 region has 15 residues. The ends were cut back, 1 base at V and 1 base at J, with 10 bases in the middle. The V gene's germline CDR1 is SGHTA and CDR2 FQGNSA. The CDR3 sequence: CASSLVRVRNTEAFF. In DNA form, the CDR3 reads TGTGCCAGCAGCTTAGTTCGGGTAAGGAACACTGAAGCTTTCTTT.

This clonotype was seen repeatedly, ten times or more. This sequence joins TRBV25-1 and TRBJ1-4; D may be TRBD1 (5 bases). In germline, CDR1 is MGHDK, CDR2 SYGVNS. There are 15 residues in the CDR3. V was pared by 4 bases and J by 5 bases, with 14 bases between. CDR3 loop: CASSAGTVTNEKLFF. The CDR3 DNA reads as TGTGCCAGCAGTGCGGGGACTGTAACGAATGAAAAACTGTTTTTT.

The chain carries TRBV24-1 and TRBJ1-5, with 8 bases that match TRBD1. This CDR3 has 13 amino acids. Trimming removed 6 bases from V and 7 bases from J; junction bases left unmatched: 4. Germline CDR1 is KGHDR and CDR2 is SFDVKD. The CDR3 loop reads CATSTDREQPQHF. DNA of the CDR3: TGTGCCACCAGTACGGACAGGGAGCAGCCCCAGCATTTT.

This clonotype occurred many times. The chain is built from TRBV5-1 and TRBJ1-2; a possible D gene is TRBD1 (5 bases). The CDR3 length is 14 residues. Germline lookup yields CDR1 SGHRS and CDR2 YFSETQ. V was clipped by 1 base and J by 0 bases, with 7 bases between them. The CDR3 here is CASSLLTANYGYTF. CDR3 DNA sequence: TGCGCCAGCAGCTTGTTGACAGCTAACTATGGCTACACCTTC.

This clonotype showed up just a few times. The chain uses TRBV24-1 and TRBJ2-7, with 11 bases fitting TRBD1. J lost 5 bases, V lost 10 bases, and 6 bases had no gene match. The CDR3 loop spans 13 amino acids. Looked up from germline, CDR1 is KGHDR and CDR2 is SFDVKD. CDR3 sequence (DNA): TGTGCCACAATGGGGACAGGGGGGGACGAGCAGTACTTC. The encoded protein is CATMGTGGDEQYF.

The chain carries TRBV6-5 and TRBJ2-6; the D gene is possibly TRBD2 (5 bases). V lost 2 bases and J lost 0, with 8 bases in between. This CDR3 has 16 amino acids. Germline loops: CDR1 MNHEY, CDR2 SVGAGI. CDR3 coding DNA: TGTGCCAGCAGTTACGGAGGTGGCTCTGGGGCCAACGTCCTGACTTTC. This encodes CASSYGGGSGANVLTF.

This clonotype was recorded many times. The genes are TRBV7-9 and TRBJ2-5, with TRBD2 matching 7 bases. The V and J ends lost 7 bases and 4 bases, in that order; junction bases with no gene match: 9. From germline, CDR1 is SEHNR and CDR2 FQNEAQ (reference sequence). The CDR3 is made up of 14 amino acids. CDR3 sequence (DNA): TGTGCCAGCACAATAAGAGGACTAGGAGAGACCCAGTACTTC. It encodes CASTIRGLGETQYF.

This chain links TRBV14 with TRBJ2-7; D not certain. The CDR3 is made up of 13 amino acids. Between the trimmed V and J ends, which lost 8 bases and 3 bases, there was a span of 14 bases. From germline, CDR1 is SGHDN and CDR2 FVKESK. The CDR3 protein is CASAGPGHYEQYF. CDR3 DNA sequence: TGTGCCAGCGCTGGACCGGGCCACTACGAGCAGTACTTC.

This clonotype was seen only a few times. The CDR3 does not close with the conserved phenylalanine or tryptophan, likely indicating a read error. Because the CDR3's place on the DNA is in doubt, the DNA is left out and the CDR3 is given as listed by TCRdb. The rearrangement uses TRBV29-1 and TRBJ2-7; the table names TRBD1, a call not compared with the DNA. The germline V gene encodes CDR1 SQVTM and CDR2 ANQGSEA. The CDR3 contains 9 residues when both ends are counted. This CDR3 reads CSVKTGGCL.

This chain joins TRBV7-9 and TRBJ2-2; 12 bases line up with TRBD2. CDR1 and CDR2 from the germline V gene are SEHNR and FQNEAQ (reference sequence). This CDR3 comprises 18 residues. The ends lost 2 bases at V and 3 bases at J; junction bases unmatched: 7. CDR3 protein: CASSLLGLAGQDTGELFF. The CDR3 bases are TGTGCCAGCAGCTTACTCGGACTAGCGGGGCAGGACACCGGGGAGCTGTTTTTT.